These T cell receptor beta chains were read from a single sample in a study of blood T cell repertoires in COVID-19. The data were produced by immunoSEQ multiplex PCR, yet TCRdb's version contains in-frame clones alone and is incomplete. Here the sample spans about 290,000 clones, roughly 89% being singletons. The sample taken for sequencing was peripheral blood. The source is a woman in her 30s with COVID-19, enrolled during active disease. The CDR3 runs from the conserved cysteine through the conserved F or W. The order of the fields is clone size, D gene, CDR3 length, V gene, J gene, CDR3 DNA, CDR3 protein. A D gene is named only where the DNA matches it firmly. Clone size is not always given. Where it is, it says once, few, many or a class for expanded clones.

-	-	19	TRBV5-1	TRBJ1-3	TGCGCCAGCAGCTTGGATAAGGGACGAACGAAACGAGCCGGAGGGGCCATATATTTT	CASSLDKGRTKRAGGAIYF
-	TRBD1	18	TRBV5-1	TRBJ2-6	TGCGCCAGCAGCTTGGTCGGACAGGGGGCAGCAGGGGCCAACGTCCTGACTTTC	CASSLVGQGAAGANVLTF
-	TRBD2	15	TRBV7-9	TRBJ2-7	TGTGCCAGCAGCCCTCCGACTAGCCCCCAGTACGAGCAGTACTTC	CASSPPTSPQYEQYF
-	-	17	TRBV23-1	TRBJ2-1	TGCGCCAGCAGTCAATTAATCCCCCTAGGGGGAGACAATGAGCAGTTCTTC	CASSQLIPLGGDNEQFF
-	-	15	TRBV6-5	TRBJ1-4	TGTGCCAGCAGTTACTCGACCAGGTCCAATGAAAAACTGTTTTTT	CASSYSTRSNEKLFF
-	TRBD2	14	TRBV11-2	TRBJ2-7	TGTGCCAGCAGCCTCACTAGCGGCTCCTACGAGCAGTACTTC	CASSLTSGSYEQYF
-	-	18	TRBV5-1	TRBJ2-2	TGCGCCAGCAGCTTGCCTTATGGCGGGGGCTCGAACACCGGGGAGCTGTTTTTT	CASSLPYGGGSNTGELFF
-	TRBD1	13	TRBV6-5	TRBJ2-3	TGTGCCAGCAGCACAGGGGAATCAGATACGCAGTATTTT	CASSTGESDTQYF
-	TRBD1	15	TRBV19	TRBJ2-3	TGTGCCAGTAGTATTGCAGGGGGAATCACAGATACGCAGTATTTT	CASSIAGGITDTQYF
few	TRBD1	16	TRBV6-5	TRBJ2-1	TGTGCCAGCAGTTACTCCGGGACAGGATTTTACAATGAGCAGTTCTTC	CASSYSGTGFYNEQFF
-	-	15	TRBV15	TRBJ1-6	TGTGCCACCAGCAGAGGTGGAGTCTATAATTCACCCCTCCACTTT	CATSRGGVYNSPLHF
once	-	14	TRBV28	TRBJ2-3	TGTGCCAGCAGATACAGGGAGTCCATAGATACGCAGTATTTT	CASRYRESIDTQYF
-	-	13	TRBV11-2	TRBJ1-2	TGTGCCAGCAGCTTAGGTGGCAACTATGGCTACACCTTC	CASSLGGNYGYTF
-	TRBD2	17	TRBV7-9	TRBJ2-1	TGTGCCAGCAGCTTAGTCAGGTGGACTAGCGGGGTCGATGAGCAGTTCTTC	CASSLVRWTSGVDEQFF
-	-	14	TRBV19	TRBJ1-1	TGTGCCAGTACTCCTGGAATTGGGCACACTGAAGCTTTCTTT	CASTPGIGHTEAFF
-	TRBD1	15	TRBV19	TRBJ1-2	TGTGCCAGTAGTTTAGGACAGGGGGCGTCCTATGGCTACACCTTC	CASSLGQGASYGYTF
-	-	16	TRBV25-1	TRBJ1-5	TGTGCCAGCAGTGAATATAAAACACATAGCAATCAGCCCCAGCATTTT	CASSEYKTHSNQPQHF
-	TRBD1	15	TRBV6-5	TRBJ1-2	TGTGCCAGCAGTTACTCCGCCGGGACAGGGGAGGGCTACACCTTC	CASSYSAGTGEGYTF
-	-	13	TRBV7-8	TRBJ1-6	TGTGCCAGCAGCTCCCCCAGGGGACAAGCCCTCCACTTT	CASSSPRGQALHF
-	TRBD1	15	TRBV19	TRBJ1-2	TGTGCCAGTAGTCCGCGGACAGGGGGGTTCTATGGCTACACCTTC	CASSPRTGGFYGYTF
many	-	12	TRBV6-5	TRBJ2-3	TGTGCCAGCAGTCCCCCGGCAGATACGCAGTATTTT	CASSPPADTQYF
-	-	11	TRBV28	TRBJ2-7	TGTGCCAGCAGTTCAGGGTTCGAGCAGTACTTC	CASSSGFEQYF
-	TRBD1	17	TRBV3-1/TRBV3-2	TRBJ1-3	TGTGCCAGCAGCCTCCGGACAGGGTCGGAATCTGGAAACACCATATATTTT	CASSLRTGSESGNTIYF
-	-	13	TRBV27	TRBJ1-2	TGTGCCAGCAGTTTCTCGGCAGGGTGGGGCTACACCTTC	CASSFSAGWGYTF
-	-	14	TRBV19	TRBJ1-3	TGTGCCAGTAGTATAGGAGTATCTGGAAACACCATATATTTT	CASSIGVSGNTIYF
-	TRBD1	16	TRBV27	TRBJ2-7	TGTGCCAGCAGTTCTAGCGCAGGGGGCGCGGGGTACGAGCAGTACTTC	CASSSSAGGAGYEQYF
once	TRBD1	12	TRBV27	TRBJ2-7	TGTGCCAGTGGGGACAGGACTTACGAGCAGTACTTC	CASGDRTYEQYF
-	-	14	TRBV7-9	TRBJ2-3	TGTGCCAGCAGTTCAAAGGAGGGGACAGATACGCAGTATTTT	CASSSKEGTDTQYF
-	-	13	TRBV12-3/TRBV12-4	TRBJ1-2	TGTGCCAGCAGCCCGGGACAAGTGTATGGCTACACCTTC	CASSPGQVYGYTF
-	-	18	TRBV7-9	TRBJ1-1	TGTGCCAGCAGCTTAGCAAACAGGGTGTGGTCCATGAACACTGAAGCTTTCTTT	CASSLANRVWSMNTEAFF
-	-	16	TRBV27	TRBJ2-1	TGTGCCAGCAGTTTAGGGGCAGGGGCCCGCTCAGGGGAGCAGTTCTTC	CASSLGAGARSGEQFF
once	-	15	TRBV4-1	TRBJ1-1	TGCGCCAGCAGCCCCTTGGGGGGGCAGAACACTGAAGCTTTCTTT	CASSPLGGQNTEAFF
-	TRBD2	17	TRBV19	TRBJ2-1	TGTGCCAGTAGTAGGCAGGGAACTAGCGGACCCTACAATGAGCAGTTCTTC	CASSRQGTSGPYNEQFF
-	-	16	TRBV7-9	TRBJ2-7	TGTGCCAGCAGCGGTAGCGGAGCCCGATCCTCCTACGAGCAGTACTTC	CASSGSGARSSYEQYF
once	-	15	TRBV19	TRBJ2-1	TGTGCCAGTAGTATCTCCGGTTTCTCCTACAATGAGCAGTTCTTC	CASSISGFSYNEQFF
-	TRBD1	13	TRBV5-6	TRBJ1-2	TGTGCCAGCAGCTCCGGACAGGTCTATGGCTACACCTTC	CASSSGQVYGYTF
few	TRBD1	20	TRBV5-3	TRBJ1-5	TGTGCCAGAAGCTCGATACGGGGTGGACAGGGACCTTATAGCAATCAGCCCCAGCATTTT	CARSSIRGGQGPYSNQPQHF
many	-	15	TRBV3-1/TRBV3-2	TRBJ1-3	TGTGCCAGCAGCCAAGGAGGCAGGGCTGGAAACACCATATATTTT	CASSQGGRAGNTIYF
-	-	13	TRBV5-5	TRBJ1-5	TGTGCCAGCAGCCGTCAGGGTTATCAGCCCCAGCATTTT	CASSRQGYQPQHF
-	-	14	TRBV3-1/TRBV3-2	TRBJ2-5	TGTGCCAGCAGCCAATTGTCTCCCGGGGGGACCCAGTACTTC	CASSQLSPGGTQYF
once	-	15	TRBV2	TRBJ1-6	TGTGCCAGCAGTGAATGGCCAGGGAATAATTCACCCCTCCACTTT	CASSEWPGNNSPLHF
once	TRBD2	15	TRBV10-3	TRBJ2-7	TGTGCCATCAGTGGGCCGACTAGCGGGGTTTACGAGCAGTACTTC	CAISGPTSGVYEQYF
once	-	13	TRBV10-3	TRBJ1-2	TGTGCCATCAGTGAGCCGAGGGGGTACGGCTACACCTTC	CAISEPRGYGYTF
-	TRBD1	13	TRBV19	TRBJ2-7	TGTGCCAGTACGACGGGACAGGTAGGCGAGCAGTACTTC	CASTTGQVGEQYF
-	-	14	TRBV5-1	TRBJ2-3	TGCGCCAGCAGCTCGGTGGGGGGGCAAGATACGCAGTATTTT	CASSSVGGQDTQYF
once	-	11	TRBV6-1	TRBJ1-1	TGTGCCAGCCAGGGGAACGCTGAAGCTTTCTTT	CASQGNAEAFF
-	TRBD2	17	TRBV7-9	TRBJ2-7	TGTGCCAGCAGCTTAGAGCTGGTGCGGGGGGGCTCCTACGAGCAGTACTTC	CASSLELVRGGSYEQYF